This TCR beta chain was sequenced during a study of T cell responses to AZD1222 COVID-19 vaccine. Notes on this clone: Its antigen remains unidentified.

Trimming left V 4 bases short and J 3 bases short, with 16 bases between. CDR3 length: 15 residues. From germline, CDR1 is SGHRS and CDR2 YFSETQ. Overall study findings and caveats: Spike-specific TCR repertoires showed rising breadth and depth after two AZD1222 doses. Per reports, nearly half of all spike-specific TCRs target regions that are unmutated in variants. White British donors predominated, females outnumbered males, and clonal diversity was possibly underestimated. Just five or six AZD1222 recipients were seropositive at baseline.

Some clones are missing from TCRdb's copy, which holds only in-frame ones; the method was immunoSEQ multiplex PCR. Altogether approximately 150,000 clones are present, around 90% being singletons, with the ten largest covering about 5%. Sequenced here: peripheral blood, sampled 28 days after the second dose of the MenACWY control vaccine. The receptor was isolated from an adult who received the MenACWY meningococcal vaccine as a control. V gene TRBV5-1 combines with J gene TRBJ1-1; D perhaps matches TRBD1 (6 bases). The CDR3 DNA is TGCGCCAGCAGCCCCGAGGGGGGTAGCCACACTGAAGCTTTCTTT. Translation gives CASSPEGGSHTEAFF.